The T cell receptor (beta chain) under discussion was sequenced for a study of identical twins (dated by TCRdb to the mid-2010s). About the full investigation: To test whether fetal clonotypes persist, the study used deep sequencing on TCR alpha and beta repertoires from monozygotic twins, unrelated adults of various ages, and cord blood. To rule out contamination, replicate twin experiments were performed at different times with different library preparation protocols.

The CDR3 goes from the cysteine to the valine over 16 residues. Just the 48-base CDR3 DNA is kept, in frame starting at base 1. Taken from the germline V gene (reference sequence), the CDR1 and CDR2 loops are SGHKS and YYEKEE. V loses 0 bases of germline sequence and J loses 4 bases, and the interval between the two ends is 17 bases. On the study overall, not on this receptor specifically: Abundant cord blood beta clonotypes carried fewer insertions; young adult naive repertoires showed a weaker similar trend, while memory repertoires showed none. Zero-insertion analyses could be partly confounded by invariant T cells such as MAIT and iNKT, although diverse VJ usage argued against such confounding for most clonotypes. Conclusions relied on cross-sectional statistical analysis, since the same donors could not be followed over many years. In monozygotic twins, out-of-frame TCR alpha sharing was systematically underestimated by recombination models, although the models agreed with sharing between unrelated individuals. Compared with coincidental sharing between unrelated individuals, an excess of low generation-probability sequences was observed among out-of-frame TCR alpha sequences shared between twins. Excess twin sharing in beta out-of-frame sequences was weaker because fewer shared sequences lowered the signal-to-noise ratio.

This clonotype has more than one count but fewer than ten. It lacks a known antigen. No much larger clonotype is one base removed from it; base qualities were not supplied. Every donor in the study was a healthy Caucasian. Three pairs of female monozygotic twins, all aged about 18 to 29 years, were included in the twin cohort. CD4+ and CD8+ T cell populations were isolated with positive isolation kits from Invitrogen. Library generation was performed with 5' RACE. The instrument was an Illumina HiSeq 2000. Template switching added a universal primer binding site, and the final cDNA carried a unique molecular identifier that allowed TCR cDNA molecules to be counted accurately. First-strand cDNA for TCR alpha and beta chains was synthesized from specific primers in the conserved constant-segment region. Each cDNA library was double barcoded, with a SMART-Mk sample barcode plus Illumina barcodes, to control for contamination. TruSeq adapter sequences and Illumina sample barcodes were added in two successive PCR steps. TCR alpha and beta cDNA libraries were sequenced on the Illumina HiSeq platform with custom primers. Regarding the original processing steps: Unique molecular identifiers were extracted from raw reads with MiGEC, and CDR3 positions were determined with MiXCR. Recombination models were inferred per individual with the repgenHMM and IGoR tools using an EM algorithm. Shared clonotypes were analyzed with the tcR package in R, and sharing was normalized by the product of cloneset sizes. Out-of-frame nonproductive sequences were analyzed to study raw recombination free of thymic and clonal selection effects. TCRdb reprocessed the public reads (quality trimming at Q25 with fastp, clone calling with MiXCR) and kept in-frame beta chains. Each record represents a unique CDR3 protein, reported with the most common genes and DNA among its rows. What appears here as the V and J calls and clone size reflects TCRdb's work, not the paper's. For this sample the table gives 300,000 to 400,000 distinct CDR3 sequences, of which 9% to 15% were detected only once. The top ten clonotypes cover roughly 7% of the sample.

This same sample was also taken into another study, of yellow fever vaccine responses in identical twins. The other study reports the following: The T cell response to vaccination in identical twins was reported by the authors to appear partly convergent and partly personalized. Focusing on identical twins, the study followed the T cell clones that responded to the vaccine, and did so with precision.

What was sequenced was CD8+ T cells sorted from blood. This clonotype was sampled from a woman younger than 30 in good health. This receptor chain uses TRBV5-5 and TRBJ2-7, with a tentative D gene TRBD2 over 6 matching bases. The sequenced DNA is TGTGCCAGCAGCTTGGATGTCACTAGCCTTTTATACGAGCAGTACGTC. Protein translation: CASSLDVTSLLYEQYV.